This T cell receptor (beta chain) was recorded in a study of CD8 T cells in Susac syndrome. The ends lost 0 bases at V and 2 bases at J; junction bases unmatched: 10. This CDR3 contains 18 residues. Germline values: CDR1 LGHNA, CDR2 YSLEER. The RNA, 0.5 to 1 ug, was put through reverse transcription using random hexamers. immunoSEQ multiplex PCR amplified TCR beta CDR3 across 54 Vbeta, 13 Jbeta. MiXCR was run by TCRdb on the immunoSEQ multiplex PCR reads, yielding one entry per CDR3 protein. The data show about 290,000 distinct CDR3 sequences, around 85% seen once. TCR beta sequences were obtained from blood CD8+ and CD4+ T cells. Relapsing-remitting disease, either stable or active, was present in the multiple sclerosis controls, who were treatment-naive patients. Negative isolation yielded CD8+ and CD4+ T cells; FACS enriched TEMRA cells.

Sequenced input: CD8+ T cells from PBMCs. The TCR sequence derives from a human donor with multiple sclerosis. The J gene is TRBJ2-5, the V gene TRBV4-3; 9 positions agree with TRBD2. The DNA for the CDR3 is TGCGCCAGCAGCCAAGACCTTTCTAGCGGGATGATACAAGAGACCCAGTACTTC. This encodes CASSQDLSSGMIQETQYF.